The entry below gives a single TCR beta chain sequence along with its context. These data belong to a study of patients and donors after allogeneic stem cell transplantation. TCRdb reprocessed the RT-PCR reads with MiXCR, giving one entry per CDR3 protein. Of hundreds of thousands of distinct CDR3 sequences in the sample, approximately 16% were seen once. V shed 4 bases and J 16 bases; nucleotides not matched to a gene: 10. This CDR3 is 12 amino acids long. Per the germline V gene, CDR1 is LGHDT and CDR2 is YNNKEL (reference sequence). This TCR was sampled from a human donor who was either an allogeneic HSCT recipient or a stem cell or donor lymphocyte infusion donor (not recorded which). It is not recorded whose cells these are; they may come from a transplant donor. The rearrangement links TRBV3-1 to TRBJ2-4; 7 bases are a match to TRBD1. Input material: blood, either unsorted or a sorted T cell fraction (not recorded which). The CDR3 loop is CASSLMTGIPYF. The CDR3 DNA follows: TGTGCCAGCAGCCTAATGACAGGGATCCCTTACTTC.